This T cell receptor beta chain stems from a study of CD8 T cells in Susac syndrome. V was shortened by 2 bases and J by 5 bases, with 28 bases between the two germline ends. CDR1 is SGHAT, CDR2 FQDESV, per germline (reference sequence). This CDR3 is 20 amino acids long. Random hexamers were used to reverse transcribe roughly 0.45 to 1 ug of RNA. TCRdb ran MiXCR on the immunoSEQ multiplex PCR reads and lists one entry per CDR3 protein. The table lists some 180,000 distinct CDR3 sequences, about 95% of them singletons. Sequencing of TCR beta was carried out in blood CD8+ and CD4+ T cells. Healthy donors formed controls matched for age and sex.

The rearrangement links TRBV11-1 to TRBJ1-5, with D perhaps TRBD1 (5 bases). Sequencing was done on a sample of CD4+ T cells from PBMCs. The source of this sequence is a human donor in good health. This chain's CDR3 is CASSLFSWSAREGEHQPQHF. The CDR3 bases are TGTGCCAGCAGCTTATTTTCCTGGTCGGCCAGGGAAGGGGAGCATCAGCCCCAGCATTTT.